This T cell receptor (beta chain) was sequenced in a study of CD8 T cells in ankylosing spondylitis. TCRdb recomputed calls from the 5' RACE reads with MiXCR, one row per CDR3 protein. The table shows under 850,000 distinct CDR3 sequences, with 15% to 20% occurring only once. With 4 bases removed from V and 1 base from J, the gap between germline ends came to 13 bases. Germline V gene sequence: CDR1 KGHDR, CDR2 SFDVKD. CDR3 size: 16 residues. Study-level points and caveats: Apparently characteristic of ankylosing spondylitis blood was a TCR beta motif (roughly 8 highly homologous variants).

The sample holds a few counts of this clonotype. The antigen remains undetermined. The sequence was obtained from a male donor with ankylosing spondylitis. The material sequenced was blood, either unsorted or a sorted T cell fraction (not recorded which). The gene calls are TRBV24-1 and TRBJ2-1; D possibly corresponds to TRBD1 (6 bases). CDR3 DNA sequence: TGTGCCACCAGTGACCCTGAGGGGGTTTCCTACAATGAGCAGTTCTTC. As protein: CATSDPEGVSYNEQFF.